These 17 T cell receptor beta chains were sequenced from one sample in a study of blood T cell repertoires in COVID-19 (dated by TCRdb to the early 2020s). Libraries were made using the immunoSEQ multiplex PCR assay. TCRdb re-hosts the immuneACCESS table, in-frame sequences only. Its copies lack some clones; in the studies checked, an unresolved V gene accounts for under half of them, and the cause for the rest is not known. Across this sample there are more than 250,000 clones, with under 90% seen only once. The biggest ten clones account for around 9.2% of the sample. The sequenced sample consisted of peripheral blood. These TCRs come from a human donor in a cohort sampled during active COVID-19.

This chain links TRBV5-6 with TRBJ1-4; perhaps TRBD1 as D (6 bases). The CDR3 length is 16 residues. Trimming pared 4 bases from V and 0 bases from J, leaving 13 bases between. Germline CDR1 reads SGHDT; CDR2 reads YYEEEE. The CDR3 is CASSGSQGPTNEKLFF. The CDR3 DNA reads TGTGCCAGCAGCGGCAGTCAGGGGCCAACTAATGAAAAACTGTTTTTT.

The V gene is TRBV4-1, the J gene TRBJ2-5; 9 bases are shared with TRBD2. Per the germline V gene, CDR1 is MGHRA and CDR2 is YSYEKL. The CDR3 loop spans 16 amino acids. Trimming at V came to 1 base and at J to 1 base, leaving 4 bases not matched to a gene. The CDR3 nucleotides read TGCGCCAGCAGCCAAGGGCTAGCGGGGCCCCAAGAGACCCAGTACTTC. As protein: CASSQGLAGPQETQYF.

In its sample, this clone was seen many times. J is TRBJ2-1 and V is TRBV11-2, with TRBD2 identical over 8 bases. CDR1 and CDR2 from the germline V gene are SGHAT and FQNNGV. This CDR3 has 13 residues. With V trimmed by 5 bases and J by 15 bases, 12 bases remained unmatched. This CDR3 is CASSRSGGTSTFF. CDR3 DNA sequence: TGTGCCAGCAGCCGATCCGGCGGGACTAGTACGTTCTTC.

The CDR3 nucleotides read TGTGCCAGTAGTATAGGAGGTCGGAACTTACAAGAGACCCAGTACTTC. This encodes CASSIGGRNLQETQYF. The genes are TRBV19 and TRBJ2-5, with D uncertain. V lost 1 base and J lost 2, with 14 bases in between. Germline CDR1 LNHDA, CDR2 SQIVND (reference sequence). CDR3 length: 16 amino acids.

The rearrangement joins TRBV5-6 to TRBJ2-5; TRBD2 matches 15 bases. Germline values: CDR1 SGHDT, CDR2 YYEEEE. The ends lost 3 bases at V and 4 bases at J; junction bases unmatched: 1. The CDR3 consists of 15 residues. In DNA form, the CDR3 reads TGTGCCAGCAGCTCGGGACTAGCGGGAGGAGAGACCCAGTACTTC. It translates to CASSSGLAGGETQYF.

The CDR3 protein is CASSQDRGGTEAFF. The CDR3 nucleotides read TGCGCCAGCAGTCAGGACAGGGGAGGCACTGAAGCTTTCTTT. The chain is built from TRBV10-2 and TRBJ1-1; 9 positions match TRBD1. CDR1 is WSHSY, CDR2 SAAADI, per germline. CDR3 length: 14 amino acids. V shed 5 bases, J shed 4 bases, and the junction held 5 bases outside the gene matches.

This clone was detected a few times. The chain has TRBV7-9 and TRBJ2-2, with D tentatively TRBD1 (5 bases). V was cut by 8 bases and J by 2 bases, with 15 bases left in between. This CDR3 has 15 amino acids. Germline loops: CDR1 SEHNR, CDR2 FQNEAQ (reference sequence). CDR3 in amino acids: CASGVAGHNTGELFF. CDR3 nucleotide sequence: TGTGCCAGCGGCGTCGCCGGACACAACACCGGGGAGCTGTTTTTT.

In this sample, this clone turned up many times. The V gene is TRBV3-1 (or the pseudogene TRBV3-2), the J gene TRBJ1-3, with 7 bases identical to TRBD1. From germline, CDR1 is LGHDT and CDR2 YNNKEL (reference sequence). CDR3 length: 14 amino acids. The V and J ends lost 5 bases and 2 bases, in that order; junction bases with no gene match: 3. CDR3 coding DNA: TGTGCCAGCAGCTATACAGGGGCTGGAAACACCATATATTTT. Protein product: CASSYTGAGNTIYF.

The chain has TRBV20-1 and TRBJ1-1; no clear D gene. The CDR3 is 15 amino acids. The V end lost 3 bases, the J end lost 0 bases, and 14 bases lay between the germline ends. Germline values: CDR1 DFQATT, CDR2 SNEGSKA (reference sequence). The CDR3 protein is CSASKPTGVNTEAFF. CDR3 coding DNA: TGCAGTGCTAGTAAGCCCACCGGGGTGAACACTGAAGCTTTCTTT.

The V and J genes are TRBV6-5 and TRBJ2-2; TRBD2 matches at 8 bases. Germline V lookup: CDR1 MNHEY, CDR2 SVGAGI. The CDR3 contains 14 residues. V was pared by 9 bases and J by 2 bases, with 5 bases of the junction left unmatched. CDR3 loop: CASSGAINTGELFF. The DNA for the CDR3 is TGTGCCAGTAGCGGGGCGATAAACACCGGGGAGCTGTTTTTT.

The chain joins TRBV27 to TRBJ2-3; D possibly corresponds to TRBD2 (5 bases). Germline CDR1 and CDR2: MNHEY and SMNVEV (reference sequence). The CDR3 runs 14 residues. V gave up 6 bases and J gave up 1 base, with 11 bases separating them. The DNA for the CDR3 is TGTGCCAGCAGACTGCTGGGAGGCACAGATACGCAGTATTTT. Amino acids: CASRLLGGTDTQYF.

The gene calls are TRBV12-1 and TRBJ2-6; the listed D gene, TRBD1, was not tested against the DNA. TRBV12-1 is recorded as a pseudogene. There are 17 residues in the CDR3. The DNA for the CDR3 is TGTGCCAGCAGCCCTTACTTCCAGGGTGCTGGGGCCAACGTCCTGACTTTC. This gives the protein CASSPYFQGAGANVLTF.

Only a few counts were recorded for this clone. The CDR3 reads CASSWTSPTYEQYF. Here the CDR3 DNA reads TGTGCCAGCAGTTGGACTAGTCCGACCTACGAGCAGTACTTC. The chain links TRBV6-5 to TRBJ2-7, with 7 nucleotides matching TRBD2. The CDR3 sequence is 14 residues long. V lost 4 bases, J lost 2 bases, and 5 bases stayed unmatched. Germline V lookup: CDR1 MNHEY, CDR2 SVGAGI.

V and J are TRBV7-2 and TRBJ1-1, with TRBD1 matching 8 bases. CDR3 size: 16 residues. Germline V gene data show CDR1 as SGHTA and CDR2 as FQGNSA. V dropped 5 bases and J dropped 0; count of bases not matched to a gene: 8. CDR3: CASSTRQGALNTEAFF. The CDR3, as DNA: TGTGCCAGCAGCACCCGCCAGGGGGCGCTGAACACTGAAGCTTTCTTT.

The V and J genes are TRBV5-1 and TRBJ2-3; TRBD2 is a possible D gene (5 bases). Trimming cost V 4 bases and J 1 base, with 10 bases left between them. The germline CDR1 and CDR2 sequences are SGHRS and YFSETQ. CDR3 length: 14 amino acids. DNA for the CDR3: TGCGCCAGCAGCCCGGGATCGGGCACAGATACGCAGTATTTT. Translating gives CASSPGSGTDTQYF.

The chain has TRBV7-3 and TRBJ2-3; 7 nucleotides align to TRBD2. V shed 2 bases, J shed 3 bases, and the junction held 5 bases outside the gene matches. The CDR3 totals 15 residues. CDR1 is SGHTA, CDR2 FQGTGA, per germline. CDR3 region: CASSLGAGETDTQYF. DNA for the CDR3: TGTGCCAGCAGCTTAGGTGCGGGGGAAACAGATACGCAGTATTTT. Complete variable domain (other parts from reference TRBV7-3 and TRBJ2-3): GAGVSQTPSNKVTEKGKYVELRCDPISGHTALYWYRQSLGQGPEFLIYFQGTGAADDSGLPNDRFFAVRPEGSVSTLKIQRTERGDSAVYLCASSLGAGETDTQYFGPGTRLTVL.

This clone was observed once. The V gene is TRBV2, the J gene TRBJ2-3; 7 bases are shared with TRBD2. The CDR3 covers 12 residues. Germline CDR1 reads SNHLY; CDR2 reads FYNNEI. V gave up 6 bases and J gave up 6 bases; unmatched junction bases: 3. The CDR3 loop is CASSPAGDTQYF. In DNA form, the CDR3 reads TGTGCCAGCAGCCCAGCGGGGGATACGCAGTATTTT.